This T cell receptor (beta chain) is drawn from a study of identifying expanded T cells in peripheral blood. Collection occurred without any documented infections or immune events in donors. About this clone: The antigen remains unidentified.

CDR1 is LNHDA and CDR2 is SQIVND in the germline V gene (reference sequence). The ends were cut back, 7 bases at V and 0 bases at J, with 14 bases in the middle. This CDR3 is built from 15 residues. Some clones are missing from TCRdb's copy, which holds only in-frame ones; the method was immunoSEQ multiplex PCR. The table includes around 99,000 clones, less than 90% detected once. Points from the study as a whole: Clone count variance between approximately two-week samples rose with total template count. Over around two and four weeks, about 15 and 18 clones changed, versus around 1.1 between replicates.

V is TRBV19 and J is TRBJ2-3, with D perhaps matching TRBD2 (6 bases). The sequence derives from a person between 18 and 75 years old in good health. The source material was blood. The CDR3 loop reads CASTPRRGSTDTQYF. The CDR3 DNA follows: TGTGCCAGTACCCCCCGGAGGGGTAGCACAGATACGCAGTATTTT.